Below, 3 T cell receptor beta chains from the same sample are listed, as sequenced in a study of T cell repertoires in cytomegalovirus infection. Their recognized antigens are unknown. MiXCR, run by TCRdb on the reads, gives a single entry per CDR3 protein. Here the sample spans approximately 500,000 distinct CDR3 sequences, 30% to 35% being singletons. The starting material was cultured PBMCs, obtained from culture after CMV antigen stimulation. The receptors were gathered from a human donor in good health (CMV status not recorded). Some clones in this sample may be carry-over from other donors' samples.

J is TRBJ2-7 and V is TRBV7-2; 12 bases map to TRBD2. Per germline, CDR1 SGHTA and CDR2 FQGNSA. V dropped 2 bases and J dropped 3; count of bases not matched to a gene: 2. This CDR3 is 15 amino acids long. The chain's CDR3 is CASSLWTSGIYEQYV. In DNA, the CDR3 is TGTGCCAGCAGCTTATGGACTAGCGGGATCTACGAGCAGTACGTC.

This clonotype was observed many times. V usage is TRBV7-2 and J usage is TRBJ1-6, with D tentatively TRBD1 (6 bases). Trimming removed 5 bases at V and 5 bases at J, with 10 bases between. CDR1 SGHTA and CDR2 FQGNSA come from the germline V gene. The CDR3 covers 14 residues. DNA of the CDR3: TGTGCCAGCAGCCGACAGGAACATAATTCACCCCTCCACTTT. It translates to CASSRQEHNSPLHF.

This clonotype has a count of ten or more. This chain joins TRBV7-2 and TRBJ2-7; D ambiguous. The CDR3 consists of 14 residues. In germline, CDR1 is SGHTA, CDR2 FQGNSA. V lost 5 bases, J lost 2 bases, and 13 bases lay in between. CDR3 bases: TGTGCCAGCAGCCCGACACTAAATACCTACGAGCAGTACTTC. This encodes CASSPTLNTYEQYF.